This T cell receptor beta chain is from a study of cytomegalovirus exposure and HLA in healthy donors. Turning to the study itself: It was reported in a later analysis that the roughly 120 validation repertoires used the same platform as the approximately 690 first-cohort repertoires.

Turning to this clone: What it recognizes is unknown.

Points from the study as a whole: Specificity for CMV antigens was confirmed in vitro for three of the CMV-associated chains. Both high specificity and high sensitivity reportedly marked the classifier's diagnosis of cytomegalovirus status. Cytomegalovirus-associated status was assigned to 164 TCR beta chains.

V lost 0 bases and J 7 bases, leaving 16 bases between the germline ends. Germline V lookup: CDR1 LGHNA, CDR2 YNFKEQ. The CDR3 is 15 residues long. The method was immunoSEQ multiplex PCR; TCRdb's version includes in-frame clones alone and lacks a portion of them. The table records approximately 300,000 clones, 86% of them present only once. V gene TRBV4-2 combines with J gene TRBJ2-7; the D gene is possibly TRBD2 (5 bases). Material for sequencing was PBMCs. The sequence came from a young woman in good health and CMV-seronegative. CDR3 coding DNA: TGTGCCAGCAGCCAAGATCGGGGAATAGCGTGGGAGCAGTACTTC. Translated, it gives CASSQDRGIAWEQYF.